Each of the 30 T cell receptor beta chains below was sequenced from the same sample in a study of blood T cell repertoires in COVID-19. Clones were read by immunoSEQ multiplex PCR, and TCRdb kept only the in-frame ones, dropping some. Seen here are about 130,000 clones, 80% to 90% observed once, and the top ten hold less than 2.5%. Sequencing input: peripheral blood. The receptors come from a man aged 45-65 years with active COVID-19.

V is TRBV5-6 and J is TRBJ2-2, with TRBD2 matching over 11 bases. The germline V gene encodes CDR1 SGHDT and CDR2 YYEEEE. J gave up 0 bases and V 7 bases, and 2 bases lay outside the gene matches. This CDR3 has 15 residues. CDR3 loop: CASRSGGANTGELFF. The CDR3 DNA reads TGTGCCAGCCGTAGCGGGGGGGCGAACACCGGGGAGCTGTTTTTT. Full variable domain (remainder filled in from reference TRBV5-6 and TRBJ2-2): DAGVTQSPTHLIKTRGQQVTLRCSPKSGHDTVSWYQQALGQGPQFIFQYYEEEERQRGNFPDRFSGHQFPNYSSELNVNALLLGDSALYLCASRSGGANTGELFFGEGSRLTVL.

The rearrangement links TRBV2 to TRBJ2-1; TRBD1 agrees at 12 bases. After removal of 5 bases from V and 2 bases from J, the junction contained 7 bases not matched to a gene. The CDR3 length is 17 residues. Germline V gene sequence: CDR1 SNHLY, CDR2 FYNNEI. Written as DNA, the CDR3 is TGTGCCAGCAGTCGGGACAGGGGGCCGTTCACCTACAATGAGCAGTTCTTC. Protein: CASSRDRGPFTYNEQFF.

The chain employs TRBV7-9 and TRBJ2-3; D possibly corresponds to TRBD2 (6 bases). The V end lost 2 bases, the J end lost 6 bases, and 9 bases lay between the germline ends. This CDR3 contains 13 residues. Germline V gene sequence: CDR1 SEHNR, CDR2 FQNEAQ (reference sequence). The DNA of the CDR3 is TGTGCCAGCAGCTTATCTGGGGGGGATACGCAGTATTTT. Amino acids: CASSLSGGDTQYF.

This sequence joins TRBV18 and TRBJ1-1; D may be TRBD1 (6 bases). The ends were cut back, 6 bases at V and 6 bases at J, with 14 bases in the middle. Germline V lookup: CDR1 KGHSH, CDR2 LQKENI. The CDR3 runs 13 residues. The CDR3 loop is CASSPGTLSEAFF. CDR3 coding DNA: TGTGCCAGCTCGCCTGGGACACTCTCTGAAGCTTTCTTT.

The gene calls are TRBV9 and TRBJ2-1, with TRBD1 as a possible D gene (5 bases). V gave up 1 base and J gave up 7 bases, with 9 bases separating them. The germline CDR1 and CDR2 sequences are SGDLS and YYNGEE. The CDR3 is made up of 13 amino acids. This CDR3 is CASSVTTENEQFF. CDR3 DNA sequence: TGTGCCAGCAGCGTAACGACAGAAAATGAGCAGTTCTTC.

This clone occurred a few times. V is TRBV7-9 and J is TRBJ1-4; a weak D match, TRBD1 (6 bases). This CDR3 is 15 amino acids long. Trimming pared 7 bases from V and 3 bases from J, leaving 15 bases between. Germline loops: CDR1 SEHNR, CDR2 FQNEAQ (reference sequence). Here the CDR3 reads CASTPGGGSNEKLFF. DNA of the CDR3: TGTGCCAGCACCCCGGGCGGGGGCTCTAATGAAAAACTGTTTTTT.

This sequence joins TRBV21-1 and TRBJ1-1; TRBD1, as called in the table, went unchecked against the DNA. TRBV21-1 is reported as a pseudogene. The CDR3 is made up of 11 amino acids. Written as DNA, the CDR3 is TGTGCCAGCACCCAGGGGCGTGAAGCTTTCTTT. Its translation is CASTQGREAFF.

V is TRBV4-1 and J is TRBJ1-1, with TRBD1 matching over 10 bases. J gave up 10 bases and V 4 bases, and 12 bases lay outside the gene matches. The CDR3 contains 15 residues. Germline V gives CDR1 MGHRA, CDR2 YSYEKL. CDR3 amino acids: CASSPGTGDLLRAFF. As DNA, the CDR3 is TGCGCCAGCAGCCCCGGGACAGGGGACCTCCTGCGAGCTTTCTTT.

The chain carries TRBV11-3 and TRBJ2-6; 7 bases line up with TRBD1. Looked up from germline, CDR1 is SGHNT and CDR2 is YENEEA. This CDR3 is 18 amino acids long. The V and J ends lost 1 base and 1 base, in that order; junction bases with no gene match: 7. CDR3 protein: CASSLGQGVGSGANVLTF. The CDR3 DNA follows: TGTGCCAGCAGCTTAGGACAGGGTGTGGGGTCTGGGGCCAACGTCCTGACTTTC.

The J gene is TRBJ2-7, the V gene TRBV3-1 (or the pseudogene TRBV3-2); D is possibly TRBD2 (5 bases). Germline-derived CDR1 and CDR2 are LGHDT and YNNKEL (reference sequence). The V gene lost 0 bases and the J gene lost 6 bases, with 15 bases spanning the gap. CDR3 length equals 15 residues. CDR3 region: CASSQDRASRSEQYF. For the CDR3, the DNA is TGTGCCAGCAGCCAAGATCGGGCTAGCCGTTCCGAGCAGTACTTC.

The rearrangement joins TRBV5-1 to TRBJ1-2, with 7 bases lining up with TRBD1. CDR1 and CDR2 (germline): SGHRS, YFSETQ. The V gene end was trimmed by 3 bases and the J gene end by 0 bases; junction bases not matched to a gene: 2. There are 14 residues in the CDR3. CDR3 in DNA: TGCGCCAGCAGCTCCCAGGGGGCTAACTATGGCTACACCTTC. Residues: CASSSQGANYGYTF.

This clone was recorded only once. V is TRBV29-1 and J is TRBJ2-7; 9 nucleotides align to TRBD1. The CDR3 covers 13 residues. Germline V gives CDR1 SQVTM, CDR2 ANQGSEA. V lost 4 bases and J lost 3; bases outside the gene matches: 4. The CDR3 nucleotides read TGCAGCGTTGTGGGGACAGGGCACTACGAGCAGTACTTC. Translation: CSVVGTGHYEQYF.

The chain has TRBV5-6 and TRBJ2-7; the D gene is possibly TRBD2 (6 bases). The CDR3 contains 16 residues. Looked up from germline, CDR1 is SGHDT and CDR2 is YYEEEE. V lost 0 bases to trimming and J lost 6 bases, with 19 bases between them. The CDR3 DNA is TGTGCCAGCAGCTTGGATCTGGGTCAGCGGGCGTCCGAGCAGTACTTC. Amino acid sequence: CASSLDLGQRASEQYF.

The rearrangement uses TRBV7-2 and TRBJ2-7, with D perhaps matching TRBD1 (6 bases). The germline gives CDR1 SGHTA, CDR2 FQGNSA. CDR3 length: 13 amino acids. The ends were cut back, 5 bases at V and 6 bases at J, with 14 bases in the middle. CDR3 residues: CASSDDRLGEQYF. DNA for the CDR3: TGTGCCAGCAGCGACGACAGGTTAGGCGAGCAGTACTTC.

The V and J genes are TRBV6-6 and TRBJ1-4; D is unresolved. The DNA end favors TRBJ2-2, so the J call may be wrong. The CDR3 consists of 11 residues. Looked up from germline, CDR1 is MNHNY and CDR2 is SVGAGI (reference sequence). The CDR3 sequence: CASSSAKELFF. The CDR3 DNA reads TGTGCCAGCAGTTCGGCTAAGGAGCTGTTTTTT.

The chain is built from TRBV7-3 and TRBJ1-2; 10 bases align to TRBD1. J was trimmed by 8 bases and V by 3 bases; bases with no gene match: 3. The germline CDR1 and CDR2 sequences are SGHTA and FQGTGA. The CDR3 extends over 13 amino acids. The CDR3 loop reads CASSFGTGVGYTF. As DNA, the CDR3 is TGTGCCAGCAGCTTTGGGACAGGGGTAGGCTACACCTTC.

J is TRBJ1-4 and V is TRBV5-1, with D unresolved. Trimming removed 1 base at V and 0 bases at J, with 7 bases between. The CDR3 covers 15 residues. Germline CDR1 reads SGHRS; CDR2 reads YFSETQ. CDR3 residues: CASSLSVATNEKLFF. The CDR3 nucleotides read TGCGCCAGCAGCTTGTCTGTCGCAACTAATGAAAAACTGTTTTTT.

The chain couples TRBV5-6 to TRBJ2-1; perhaps TRBD2 as D (5 bases). The V gene lost 4 bases and the J gene lost 10 bases, with 12 bases spanning the gap. The length of the CDR3 is 12 residues. The germline CDR1 and CDR2 sequences are SGHDT and YYEEEE. The CDR3 reads CASSPTSGEQFF. The CDR3 region has the DNA TGTGCCAGCAGCCCTACTAGTGGCGAGCAGTTCTTC.

V and J are TRBV5-5 and TRBJ2-2; a possible D gene is TRBD1 (5 bases). The V end lost 0 bases, the J end lost 4 bases, and 13 bases lay between the germline ends. This CDR3 has 16 residues. Germline V lookup: CDR1 SGHKS, CDR2 YYEKEE (reference sequence). In DNA form, the CDR3 reads TGTGCCAGCAGCTTGGCAGGGCACCGATTCACCGGGGAGCTGTTTTTT. This translates into CASSLAGHRFTGELFF.

This clone was counted at least ten times. The chain combines TRBV4-2 with TRBJ1-6; 10 nucleotides line up with TRBD1. The germline CDR1 and CDR2 sequences are LGHNA and YNFKEQ. V shed 0 bases and J 10 bases; nucleotides not matched to a gene: 6. This CDR3 has 16 amino acids. CDR3 protein: CASSQDHGTGVSPLHF. The CDR3 nucleotides are TGTGCCAGCAGCCAAGATCACGGGACAGGGGTATCACCCCTCCACTTT.

The chain recombines TRBV7-8 with TRBJ1-2; D uncertain. V was shortened by 2 bases and J by 4 bases, with 11 bases between the two germline ends. Germline V lookup: CDR1 SGHVS, CDR2 FQNEAQ. This CDR3 is built from 14 residues. This chain's CDR3 is CASSLLEGSYGYTF. Written as DNA, the CDR3 is TGTGCCAGCAGCTTATTAGAGGGTAGCTATGGCTACACCTTC. Combining the CDR3 with reference TRBV7-8 and TRBJ1-2 gives the whole variable domain GAGVSQSPRYKVAKRGQDVALRCDPISGHVSLFWYQQALGQGPEFLTYFQNEAQLDKSGLPSDRFFAERPEGSVSTLKIQRTQQEDSAVYLCASSLLEGSYGYTFGSGTRLTVV.

CDR3 bases: TGCGCCAGCAGGTTTCAGACAGAGAACACTGAAGCTTTCTTT. Translating it yields CASRFQTENTEAFF. This chain connects TRBV5-1 to TRBJ1-1, with D possibly matching TRBD1 (5 bases). CDR1 is SGHRS, CDR2 YFSETQ, per germline. Trimming pared 5 bases from V and 1 base from J, leaving 12 bases between. The CDR3 extends over 14 amino acids.

DNA of the CDR3: TGTGCCAGAAGCCGCCCGCCACCGGTTAGCACAGATACGCAGTATTTT. It specifies CARSRPPPVSTDTQYF. The rearrangement links TRBV5-3 to TRBJ2-3; no clear D gene. TRBV5-3 is recorded as an ORF, its role being uncertain. This CDR3 region has 16 residues. Trimming shortened V by 4 bases and J by 0 bases, and 15 bases separated the two germline ends.

This sequence joins TRBV5-1 and TRBJ1-1; D is uncertain. CDR1 and CDR2 (germline): SGHRS, YFSETQ. The V and J ends lost 1 base and 0 bases respectively, with 13 bases between them. CDR3 length: 16 residues. The CDR3 nucleotides read TGCGCCAGCAGCTTGACGGGTCAAGGAATGAACACTGAAGCTTTCTTT. Its translation: CASSLTGQGMNTEAFF. The full variable domain, completed using reference TRBV5-1 and TRBJ1-1, is KAGVTQTPRYLIKTRGQQVTLSCSPISGHRSVSWYQQTPGQGLQFLFEYFSETQRNKGNFPGRFSGRQFSNSRSEMNVSTLELGDSALYLCASSLTGQGMNTEAFFGQGTRLTVV.

This rearrangement joins TRBV3-1 (or the pseudogene TRBV3-2) to TRBJ2-5; 8 bases fit TRBD2. CDR3 size: 13 residues. Germline V gene lookup returns CDR1 LGHDT and CDR2 YNNKEL (reference sequence). J lost 5 bases, V lost 2 bases, and 1 base had no gene match. The DNA for the CDR3 is TGTGCCAGCAGCCAAACGGGGGGGGAGACCCAGTACTTC. Protein sequence: CASSQTGGETQYF.

The rearrangement joins TRBV7-9 to TRBJ1-1; the D is unclear. Germline CDR1 and CDR2: SEHNR and FQNEAQ (reference sequence). The CDR3 is 15 amino acids. Deletions cut 1 base from V and 1 base from J, with 10 bases between. CDR3 in DNA: TGTGCCAGCAGCTTAGGAGGGTGGAGGAACACTGAAGCTTTCTTT. It specifies CASSLGGWRNTEAFF.

The CDR3 loop is CASSHTQGSSGANVLTF. DNA for the CDR3: TGTGCCAGCAGCCACACACAGGGCAGCTCTGGGGCCAACGTCCTGACTTTC. The rearrangement joins TRBV7-9 to TRBJ2-6; weak D call: TRBD1 (6 bases). The CDR3 spans 17 residues. Trimming stripped 5 bases from V and 0 bases from J, with 14 bases between. The germline V gene encodes CDR1 SEHNR and CDR2 FQNEAQ (reference sequence).

The chain is built from TRBV6-5 and TRBJ2-5; weak D call: TRBD2 (5 bases). Trimming left V 4 bases short and J 2 bases short, with 14 bases between. Germline assignment: CDR1 MNHEY and CDR2 SVGAGI. This CDR3 is 15 amino acids long. CDR3: CASSFWKPGQETQYF. Here the CDR3 DNA reads TGTGCCAGCAGTTTTTGGAAGCCGGGGCAAGAGACCCAGTACTTC.

The genes are TRBV9 and TRBJ1-5; 7 nucleotides align to TRBD1. This CDR3 spans 13 amino acids. Trimming took 4 bases from V and 9 from J; bases not matched to a gene: 7. Germline CDR1 and CDR2: SGDLS and YYNGEE. CDR3 region: CASSSRGDGPQHF. The CDR3 DNA follows: TGTGCCAGCAGCTCCAGGGGGGACGGGCCCCAGCATTTT.

The chain uses TRBV19 and TRBJ1-2, with 8 bases lining up with TRBD1. Per the germline V gene, CDR1 is LNHDA and CDR2 is SQIVND (reference sequence). This CDR3 region has 13 residues. J was trimmed by 10 bases and V by 4 bases; bases with no gene match: 8. In nucleotides, the CDR3 is TGTGCCAGTAGTACCTCCGGACAGGGTGACTACACCTTC. Protein: CASSTSGQGDYTF.